A selection of T cell receptor beta chains follows, all from one sample in a study of CD8 T cells in ankylosing spondylitis. Via MiXCR, TCRdb re-called the 5' RACE reads, giving one row per CDR3 protein. This table holds about 160,000 distinct CDR3 sequences, 15% to 20% found once. The sequenced material came from blood, either unsorted or a sorted T cell fraction (not recorded which). Source of these receptors: a male donor with ankylosing spondylitis or in good health (not recorded which). Both conserved end residues are part of each CDR3. D genes are given only for firm matches. Clone size, where shown, is once, few, many, or a class for clones that have expanded.

abundance,j_gene,d_gene,v_gene,CDR3nt,CDR3aa
many,TRBJ2-7,NA,TRBV5-1,TGCGCCAGCAGCTTGGGGTCCAGCTCCTACGAGCAGTACTTC,CASSLGSSSYEQYF
few,TRBJ2-5,TRBD2,TRBV29-1,TGCAGCGTTACCGGGACTAGCGGGAGGTACCAAGAGACCCAGTACTTC,CSVTGTSGRYQETQYF
few,TRBJ2-1,TRBD2,TRBV5-1,TGCGCCAGCAGCTTGGCTGGGACTAGCGGGAGGGCCTTGTACAATGAGCAGTTCTTC,CASSLAGTSGRALYNEQFF
many,TRBJ1-1,NA,TRBV20-1,TGCAGTGCTATCGGGGGTCGCCCCCCCGCGTACACTGAAGCTTTCTTT,CSAIGGRPPAYTEAFF
many,TRBJ1-1,TRBD1,TRBV5-1,TGCGCCAGCAGCGTCGCCCTAGGGGGCGCAACCACTGAAGCTTTCTTT,CASSVALGGATTEAFF
many,TRBJ2-1,TRBD2,TRBV20-1,TGCAGTGCTAGAGGGGGTGCTAGCGGCCCCGAGCAGTTCTTC,CSARGGASGPEQFF
NA,TRBJ1-2,TRBD1,TRBV28,TGTGCCAGCAGTTCCCTCATTCGCCTCGGGACAGACATTTTTAACTATGGCTACACCTTC,CASSSLIRLGTDIFNYGYTF
NA,TRBJ2-3,NA,TRBV9,TGTGCCAGCAGCGAGAACCCAGGGCTATCTACGCAGTATTTT,CASSENPGLSTQYF
many,TRBJ2-1,TRBD1,TRBV7-8,TGTGCCAGCAGCGAGGAGACAGGGCGTTACAATGAGCAGTTCTTC,CASSEETGRYNEQFF
NA,TRBJ1-5,TRBD1,TRBV7-8,TGTGCCAGCAGAGCCGGGACAGGGCCTCCTTATAGCAATCAGCCCCAGCATTTT,CASRAGTGPPYSNQPQHF
many,TRBJ1-1,NA,TRBV20-1,TGCAGTGCTAGAGCCTCGGACAGATGGAGCACTGAAGCTTTCTTT,CSARASDRWSTEAFF
many,TRBJ2-7,NA,TRBV7-8,TGTGCCAGCAGCCCTCGGGCCTCCTACGAGCAGTACTTC,CASSPRASYEQYF
few,TRBJ2-1,NA,TRBV5-1,TGCGCCAGCGCCGACCAGCATCTCAATGAGCAGTTCTTC,CASADQHLNEQFF
NA,TRBJ2-1,NA,TRBV2,TGTGCCAGCACCGGGGCGGGAAATGAGCAGTTCTTC,CASTGAGNEQFF
few,TRBJ2-3,TRBD2,TRBV20-1,TGCAGTGCTAGTCGGCTATCGGGCGGGAGGGCCCATACGCAGTATTTT,CSASRLSGGRAHTQYF
many,TRBJ2-2,NA,TRBV14,TGTGCCAGCAGCCAATCGAACACCGGGGAGCTGTTTTTT,CASSQSNTGELFF
many,TRBJ1-1,TRBD1,TRBV10-3,TGTGCCACCACTCAGGGGGAGAACACTGAAGCTTTCTTT,CATTQGENTEAFF
many,TRBJ2-3,TRBD2,TRBV20-1,TGCAGTGCTAGCGTACTAGCGGGAGATCCAGATACGCAGTATTTT,CSASVLAGDPDTQYF
many,TRBJ1-1,NA,TRBV14,TGTGCCAGCAGCCAACAGCCGAACACTGAAGCTTTCTTT,CASSQQPNTEAFF
many,TRBJ1-1,TRBD1,TRBV9,TGTGCCAGCAGGTACACAGGGGGAATGAACACTGAAGCTTTCTTT,CASRYTGGMNTEAFF
many,TRBJ2-7,TRBD2,TRBV3-1,TGTGCCAGCAGCCAAGGGGGACTAGCGGGAGGCGAGCAGTACTTC,CASSQGGLAGGEQYF
few,TRBJ1-4,TRBD1,TRBV6-1,TGTGCCAGCACCGGACAGGGAAGTAATGAAAAACTGTTTTTT,CASTGQGSNEKLFF
many,TRBJ2-3,TRBD2,TRBV5-1,TGCGCCAGCGGATCCGCCAGGACTAGCGGGAGCACAGATACGCAGTATTTT,CASGSARTSGSTDTQYF
few,TRBJ1-5,NA,TRBV28,TGTGCCAGCAGTTATAATAGCAATCAGCCCCAGCATTTT,CASSYNSNQPQHF
NA,TRBJ2-1,TRBD2,TRBV20-1,TGCAGTGCTAGAGAGGTGACTAGCGGGAGGGGTGAGCAGTTCTTC,CSAREVTSGRGEQFF
many,TRBJ2-2,NA,TRBV5-1,TGCGCCAGCAGCCGGACGGGAGACACCGGGGAGCTGTTTTTT,CASSRTGDTGELFF
NA,TRBJ2-1,NA,TRBV29-1,TGCAGCGACGGAGACGAGCAGTTCTTC,CSDGDEQFF
few,TRBJ2-5,NA,TRBV28,TGTGCCAGCAGTCCGATCGGGTCCCTGGGGGAGACCCAGTACTTC,CASSPIGSLGETQYF
many,TRBJ2-5,NA,TRBV5-1,TGCGCCAGCAGCTTGGGAACAGGGATGTTTGAGACCCAGTACTTC,CASSLGTGMFETQYF
few,TRBJ2-1,NA,TRBV9,TGTGCCAGCAGCGTAGGGGCGGTGGGCTCCTACAATGAGCAGTTCTTC,CASSVGAVGSYNEQFF
many,TRBJ1-4,TRBD1,TRBV18,TGTGCCAGCTCACCAACGGACAGGGGTACGGAAAAACTGTTTTTT,CASSPTDRGTEKLFF